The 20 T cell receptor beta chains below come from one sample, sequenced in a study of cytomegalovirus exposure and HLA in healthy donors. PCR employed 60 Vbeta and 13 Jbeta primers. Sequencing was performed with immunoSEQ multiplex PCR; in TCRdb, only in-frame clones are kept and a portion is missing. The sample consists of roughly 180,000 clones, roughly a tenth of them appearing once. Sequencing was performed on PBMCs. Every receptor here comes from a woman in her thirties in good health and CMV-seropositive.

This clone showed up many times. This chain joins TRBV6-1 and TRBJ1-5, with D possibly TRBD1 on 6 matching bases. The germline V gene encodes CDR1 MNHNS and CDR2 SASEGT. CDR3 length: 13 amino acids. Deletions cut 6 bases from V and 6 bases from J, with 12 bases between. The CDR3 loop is CASRMTGPQPQHF. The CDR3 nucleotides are TGTGCCAGCAGAATGACAGGCCCTCAGCCCCAGCATTTT.

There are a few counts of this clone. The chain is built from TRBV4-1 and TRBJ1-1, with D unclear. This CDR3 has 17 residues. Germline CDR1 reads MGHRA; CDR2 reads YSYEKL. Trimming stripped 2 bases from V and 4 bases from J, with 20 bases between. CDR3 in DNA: TGCGCCAGCAGCCAAACCCCCGGTGGGATCCGGGGCACTGAAGCTTTCTTT. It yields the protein CASSQTPGGIRGTEAFF.

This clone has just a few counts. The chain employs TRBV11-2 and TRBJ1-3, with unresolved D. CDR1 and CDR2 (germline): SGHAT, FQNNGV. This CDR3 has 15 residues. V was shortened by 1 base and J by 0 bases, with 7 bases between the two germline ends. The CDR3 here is CASSLVPSSGNTIYF. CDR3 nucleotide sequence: TGTGCCAGCAGCTTAGTCCCGAGCTCTGGAAACACCATATATTTT.

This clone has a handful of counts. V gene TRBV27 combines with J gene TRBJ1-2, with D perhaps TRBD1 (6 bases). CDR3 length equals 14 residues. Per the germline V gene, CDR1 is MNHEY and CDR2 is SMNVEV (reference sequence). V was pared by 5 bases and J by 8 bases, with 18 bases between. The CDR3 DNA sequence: TGTGCCAGCAGTACCATGATGACAGGACGAGGCTACACCTTC. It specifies CASSTMMTGRGYTF.

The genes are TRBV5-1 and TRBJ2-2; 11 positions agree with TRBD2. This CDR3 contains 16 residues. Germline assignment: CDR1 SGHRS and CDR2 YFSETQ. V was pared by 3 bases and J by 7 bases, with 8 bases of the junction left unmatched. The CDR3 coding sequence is TGCGCCAGCAGCTCCGGGACTAGCGGATTTTACGGGGAGCTGTTTTTT. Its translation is CASSSGTSGFYGELFF.

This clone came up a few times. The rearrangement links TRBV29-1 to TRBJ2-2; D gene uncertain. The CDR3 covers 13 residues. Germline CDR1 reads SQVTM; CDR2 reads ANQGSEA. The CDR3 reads CSGRGRNTGELFF. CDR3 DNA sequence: TGCAGTGGCCGTGGCCGTAACACCGGGGAGCTGTTTTTT.

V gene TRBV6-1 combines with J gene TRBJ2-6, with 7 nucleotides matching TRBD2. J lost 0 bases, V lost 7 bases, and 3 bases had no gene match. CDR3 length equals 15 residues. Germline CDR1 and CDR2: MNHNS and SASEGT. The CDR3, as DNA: TGTGCCAGCAAGTCGGGAGGCTCTGGGGCCAACGTCCTGACTTTC. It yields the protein CASKSGGSGANVLTF.

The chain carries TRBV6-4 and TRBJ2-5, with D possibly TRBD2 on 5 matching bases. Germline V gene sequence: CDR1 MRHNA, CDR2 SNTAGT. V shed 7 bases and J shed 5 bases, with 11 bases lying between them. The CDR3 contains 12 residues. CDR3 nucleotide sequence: TGTGCCAGCACGAACCGAGGGGAGACCCAGTACTTC. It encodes CASTNRGETQYF.

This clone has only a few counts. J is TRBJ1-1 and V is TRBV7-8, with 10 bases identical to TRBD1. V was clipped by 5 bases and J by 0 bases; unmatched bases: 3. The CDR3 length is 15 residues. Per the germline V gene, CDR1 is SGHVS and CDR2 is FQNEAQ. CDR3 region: CASSQGQGLNTEAFF. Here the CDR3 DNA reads TGTGCCAGCAGCCAGGGACAGGGGCTGAACACTGAAGCTTTCTTT. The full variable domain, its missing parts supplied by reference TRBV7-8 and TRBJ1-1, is GAGVSQSPRYKVAKRGQDVALRCDPISGHVSLFWYQQALGQGPEFLTYFQNEAQLDKSGLPSDRFFAERPEGSVSTLKIQRTQQEDSAVYLCASSQGQGLNTEAFFGQGTRLTVV.

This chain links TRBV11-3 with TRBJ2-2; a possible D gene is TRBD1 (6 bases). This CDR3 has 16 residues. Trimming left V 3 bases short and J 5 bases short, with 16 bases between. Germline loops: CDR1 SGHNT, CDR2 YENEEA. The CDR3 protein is CASSFLGGARTGELFF. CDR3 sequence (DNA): TGTGCCAGCAGCTTCCTAGGGGGAGCCAGGACCGGGGAGCTGTTTTTT.

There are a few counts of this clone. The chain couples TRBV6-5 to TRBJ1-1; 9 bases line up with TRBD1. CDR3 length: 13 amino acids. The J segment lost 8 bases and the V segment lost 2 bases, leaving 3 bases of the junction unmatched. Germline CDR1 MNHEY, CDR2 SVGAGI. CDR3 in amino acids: CASSYRQGGEAFF. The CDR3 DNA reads TGTGCCAGCAGTTACAGACAGGGGGGCGAAGCTTTCTTT.

DNA of the CDR3: TGTGCCTGGAGGGGCAGGGCTGTCTACGAGCAGTACTTC. Translating gives CAWRGRAVYEQYF. The chain joins TRBV30 to TRBJ2-7, with D possibly TRBD1 on 5 matching bases. The CDR3 covers 13 residues. The germline CDR1 and CDR2 sequences are GTSNPN and SVGIG (reference sequence). Trimming removed 3 bases from V and 3 bases from J, with 12 bases in between.

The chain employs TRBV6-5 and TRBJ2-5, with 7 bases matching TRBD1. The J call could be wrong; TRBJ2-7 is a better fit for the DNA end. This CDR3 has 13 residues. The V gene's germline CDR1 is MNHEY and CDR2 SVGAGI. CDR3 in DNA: TGTGCCAGCAGTAACCGGGACAGCTACGAGCAGTACTTC. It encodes CASSNRDSYEQYF.

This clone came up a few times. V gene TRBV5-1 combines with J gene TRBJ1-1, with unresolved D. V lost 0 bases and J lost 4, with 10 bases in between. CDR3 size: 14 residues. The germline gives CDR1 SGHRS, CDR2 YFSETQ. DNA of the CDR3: TGCGCCAGCAGCTTGGATCAGGTGGGCACTGAAGCTTTCTTT. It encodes CASSLDQVGTEAFF.

The CDR3 nucleotides are TGTGCCAGCTCACCAGACAGGGGACAAACTGAAGCTTTCTTT. It translates to CASSPDRGQTEAFF. This sequence joins TRBV18 and TRBJ1-1; the match to TRBD1 covers 8 bases. Germline CDR1 reads KGHSH; CDR2 reads LQKENI. V shed 2 bases, J shed 5 bases, and the junction held 4 bases outside the gene matches. The CDR3 contains 14 residues.

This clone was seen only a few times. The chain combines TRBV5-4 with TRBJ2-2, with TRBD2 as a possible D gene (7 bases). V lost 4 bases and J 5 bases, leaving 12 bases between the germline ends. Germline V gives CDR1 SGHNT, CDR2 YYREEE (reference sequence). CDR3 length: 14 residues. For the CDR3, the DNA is TGTGCCAGCAGCGGGGGGGCCTTTACCGGGGAGCTGTTTTTT. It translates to CASSGGAFTGELFF. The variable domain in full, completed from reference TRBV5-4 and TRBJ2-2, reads ETGVTQSPTHLIKTRGQQVTLRCSSQSGHNTVSWYQQALGQGPQFIFQYYREEENGRGNFPPRFSGLQFPNYSSELNVNALELDDSALYLCASSGGAFTGELFFGEGSRLTVL.

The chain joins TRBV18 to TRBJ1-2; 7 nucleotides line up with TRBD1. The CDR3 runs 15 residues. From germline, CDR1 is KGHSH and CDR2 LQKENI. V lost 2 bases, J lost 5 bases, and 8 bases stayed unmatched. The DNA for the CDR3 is TGTGCCAGCTCACCAGAGGGGGCGGCCGGATATGGCTACACCTTC. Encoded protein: CASSPEGAAGYGYTF.

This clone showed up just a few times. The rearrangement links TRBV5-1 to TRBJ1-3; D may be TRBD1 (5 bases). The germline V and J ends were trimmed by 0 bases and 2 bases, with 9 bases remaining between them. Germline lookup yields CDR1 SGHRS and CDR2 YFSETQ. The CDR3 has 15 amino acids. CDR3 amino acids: CASSLDLGPGNTIYF. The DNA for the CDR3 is TGCGCCAGCAGCTTGGATCTGGGGCCTGGAAACACCATATATTTT.

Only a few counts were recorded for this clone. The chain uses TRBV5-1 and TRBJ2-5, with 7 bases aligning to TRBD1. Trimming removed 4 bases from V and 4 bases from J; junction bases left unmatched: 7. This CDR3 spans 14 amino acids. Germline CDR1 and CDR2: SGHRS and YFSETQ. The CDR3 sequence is CASSLRQGGETQYF. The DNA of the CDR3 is TGCGCCAGCAGCCTCAGACAGGGTGGAGAGACCCAGTACTTC.

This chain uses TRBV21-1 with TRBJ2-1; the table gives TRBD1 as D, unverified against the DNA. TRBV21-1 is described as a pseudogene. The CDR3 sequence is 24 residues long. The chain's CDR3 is CASTRGTPGQGPNFSGSTYNEQFF. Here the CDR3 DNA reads TGTGCCAGCACCCGAGGAACTCCGGGACAGGGGCCAAATTTCAGCGGGAGTACCTACAATGAGCAGTTCTTC.